Below are 21 T cell receptor beta chains sequenced from a single sample in a study of identical twins. MiXCR, applied by TCRdb to the 5' RACE reads, yields one record per CDR3 protein. Here the sample spans 1.5 million to 2 million distinct CDR3 sequences, about 32% being singletons. Sequencing was carried out using cord blood. Receptors were obtained from a newborn girl in good health.

V usage is TRBV11-2 and J usage is TRBJ1-2; tentative D call: TRBD1 (5 bases). CDR1 is SGHAT and CDR2 is FQNNGV in the germline V gene. Deletions cut 1 base from V and 3 bases from J, with 12 bases between. The CDR3 has 15 amino acids. CDR3 DNA sequence: TGTGCCAGCAGCTTAGTGGCCACGGGGGACTATGGCTACACCTTC. Translated: CASSLVATGDYGYTF.

The chain employs TRBV15 and TRBJ1-5; D remains ambiguous. This CDR3 is 16 amino acids long. In germline, CDR1 is LNHNV, CDR2 YYDKDF (reference sequence). V was trimmed by 0 bases and J by 3 bases, leaving 12 bases between them. CDR3 bases: TGTGCCACCAGCAGAGATCTTAAACTTTCCAATCAGCCCCAGCATTTT. Translation: CATSRDLKLSNQPQHF.

About this clonotype: The junction departs from the called germline gene at one end, perhaps through a read error. The V call is TRBV28, the J call TRBJ2-7, with TRBD2 matching over 7 bases. The CDR3 is made up of 14 amino acids. In germline, CDR1 is MDHEN, CDR2 SYDVKM. This chain's CDR3 is CAGSGRLAGYEQYF. In nucleotides, the CDR3 is TGTGCCGGCAGTGGGAGACTAGCAGGCTACGAGCAGTACTTC.

The chain is built from TRBV20-1 and TRBJ2-7, with D perhaps TRBD1 (5 bases). The CDR3 runs 12 residues. Germline CDR1 is DFQATT and CDR2 is SNEGSKA (reference sequence). V was pared by 0 bases and J by 3 bases, with 6 bases between. The CDR3 loop is CSARDGHYEQYF. CDR3 sequence (DNA): TGCAGTGCTAGAGATGGACACTACGAGCAGTACTTC.

This clonotype has more than one count but fewer than ten. This chain uses TRBV20-1 with TRBJ2-7; D is possibly TRBD1 (6 bases). Germline-derived CDR1 and CDR2 are DFQATT and SNEGSKA (reference sequence). Trimming removed 5 bases from V and 2 bases from J, with 10 bases in between. CDR3 length: 12 amino acids. The CDR3 bases are TGCAGTGCTCTCAGGGGCCCCTACGAGCAGTACTTC. Residues: CSALRGPYEQYF.

This clonotype has only a few counts. The chain couples TRBV29-1 to TRBJ2-1; tentatively, D is TRBD1 or TRBD2 (6 bases each). Germline V gives CDR1 SQVTM, CDR2 ANQGSEA. Trimming stripped 2 bases from V and 10 bases from J, with 18 bases between. The CDR3 is made up of 14 amino acids. The CDR3 reads CSVERTTLGGEQFF. CDR3 DNA sequence: TGCAGCGTTGAACGGACGACTCTAGGGGGGGAGCAGTTCTTC.

This chain uses TRBV2 with TRBJ2-1; D unclear. V lost 4 bases and J lost 11, with 24 bases in between. The germline CDR1 and CDR2 sequences are SNHLY and FYNNEI. The CDR3 is 16 residues long. The CDR3 here is CASSGRWVASGDKQFF. CDR3 DNA sequence: TGTGCCAGCAGTGGGCGGTGGGTTGCTAGTGGGGATAAGCAGTTCTTC.

The chain combines TRBV6-5 with TRBJ2-5; D may be TRBD2 (5 bases). The DNA end favors TRBJ2-7, so the J call may be wrong. Germline lookup yields CDR1 MNHEY and CDR2 SVGAGI. This CDR3 region has 15 residues. The CDR3 is CASSYTKRTSYEQYF. CDR3 nucleotides: TGTGCCAGCAGTTACACCAAGCGGACTTCCTACGAGCAGTACTTC.

There are a few counts of this clonotype. V and J are TRBV2 and TRBJ2-3, with TRBD1 matching 8 bases. The CDR3 spans 13 residues. Germline V lookup: CDR1 SNHLY, CDR2 FYNNEI. V lost 9 bases, J lost 3 bases, and 5 bases stayed unmatched. CDR3 DNA sequence: TGTGCCAGTCGGACAGGGAGGACAGATACGCAGTATTTT. This sequence encodes CASRTGRTDTQYF.

In its sample, this clonotype was seen a few times. The chain uses TRBV7-7 and TRBJ2-7; 8 bases align to TRBD1. The CDR3 has 15 residues. V trimming: 2 bases; J trimming: 3 bases; junction bases outside the gene matches: 6. Germline V gene lookup returns CDR1 SSHAT and CDR2 FNYEAQ (reference sequence). The CDR3 loop is CASSLTWDRYYEQYF. In DNA form, the CDR3 reads TGTGCCAGCAGCTTAACTTGGGACAGGTACTACGAGCAGTACTTC.

The chain recombines TRBV7-9 with TRBJ2-3, with D possibly TRBD1 on 5 matching bases. V shed 0 bases and J shed 4 bases, with 17 bases lying between them. CDR3 size: 17 residues. The germline V gene has CDR1 SEHNR and CDR2 FQNEAQ (reference sequence). The CDR3 bases are TGTGCCAGCAGCTTAGCGCAGGGATCTAGTCGGGCAGATACGCAGTATTTT. This gives the protein CASSLAQGSSRADTQYF.

V is TRBV20-1 and J is TRBJ1-1, with D perhaps TRBD1 (6 bases). The CDR3 contains 16 residues. V was trimmed by 0 bases and J by 5 bases, leaving 19 bases between them. Germline V lookup: CDR1 DFQATT, CDR2 SNEGSKA (reference sequence). The CDR3, as DNA: TGCAGTGCTAGAGAAAGGAGGCGGGGGCGAGATACTGAAGCTTTCTTT. Its protein product is CSARERRRGRDTEAFF.

The table lists this clonotype with a few counts. The V and J genes are TRBV20-1 and TRBJ2-3; 7 bases line up with TRBD2. CDR1 and CDR2 from the germline V gene are DFQATT and SNEGSKA (reference sequence). The CDR3 consists of 16 residues. With V trimmed by 5 bases and J by 0 bases, 11 bases remained unmatched. DNA of the CDR3: TGCAGTGCTCCCTTCGGTAGCGGGCGCAGCACAGATACGCAGTATTTT. It is translated as CSAPFGSGRSTDTQYF.

This clonotype was recorded a few times. The rearrangement links TRBV7-2 to TRBJ2-1, with TRBD2 matching over 8 bases. This CDR3 contains 16 residues. Germline V lookup: CDR1 SGHTA, CDR2 FQGNSA. With 1 base clipped from V and 8 bases from J, the junction kept 10 bases outside the gene matches. CDR3 sequence: CASSLVVGLAGDEQFF. CDR3 nucleotide sequence: TGTGCCAGCAGCTTAGTGGTAGGACTAGCCGGGGATGAGCAGTTCTTC.

This clonotype was seen only a few times. The chain links TRBV24-1 to TRBJ2-7; D not certain. The germline V gene encodes CDR1 KGHDR and CDR2 SFDVKD. Trimming removed 9 bases from V and 0 bases from J, with 11 bases in between. There are 13 residues in the CDR3. The DNA for the CDR3 is TGTGCCACCTCCGGACGGGCCTCCTACGAGCAGTACTTC. As protein: CATSGRASYEQYF.

The chain couples TRBV7-8 to TRBJ2-3; D perhaps matches TRBD2 (5 bases). This CDR3 has 14 residues. Germline V gives CDR1 SGHVS, CDR2 FQNEAQ. Trimming pared 5 bases from V and 2 bases from J, leaving 11 bases between. Written as DNA, the CDR3 is TGTGCCAGCAGCGGGAGACTTCTCACAGATACGCAGTATTTT. This translates into CASSGRLLTDTQYF.

The chain recombines TRBV18 with TRBJ1-2; a possible D gene is TRBD1 (5 bases). The CDR3 totals 15 residues. Deletions cut 3 bases from V and 6 bases from J, with 17 bases between. The germline V gene encodes CDR1 KGHSH and CDR2 LQKENI. DNA of the CDR3: TGTGCCAGCTCACCCCGACGAAGGGGAGGTAATGGCTACACCTTC. As protein: CASSPRRRGGNGYTF.

This clonotype was counted a few times. The CDR3 coding sequence is TGTGCCAGCAGACCCGGGGCACGCACAGATACGCAGTATTTT. Encoded protein: CASRPGARTDTQYF. The chain is built from TRBV12-3 or TRBV12-4 and TRBJ2-3, with D perhaps being TRBD1 or TRBD2 (5 bases each). The CDR3 is 14 residues long. V was clipped by 6 bases and J by 1 base, with 11 bases between them.

Comments on this clonotype: At one boundary the junction diverges from the germline segment, which might be a read error. This chain uses TRBV5-1 with TRBJ1-1; the D is unclear. Germline assignment: CDR1 SGHRS and CDR2 YFSETQ. The CDR3 loop spans 17 amino acids. DNA for the CDR3: TGCGCCAGCGGCTTGGAGGGTATGGGCAATTCGAACACTGAAGCTTTCTTT. As protein: CASGLEGMGNSNTEAFF.

The chain is built from TRBV4-3 and TRBJ2-1, with 7 bases that match TRBD2. The tail of the sequence fits TRBJ2-7 better, so the J call may be wrong. The germline V gene encodes CDR1 LGHNA and CDR2 YSLEER. The CDR3 covers 15 residues. In DNA form, the CDR3 reads TGCGCCAGCAGCCAAGGGGGAGGGCCTTTCAACGAGCAGTACTTC. Residues: CASSQGGGPFNEQYF.

This chain links TRBV6-1 with TRBJ2-5; TRBD1 aligns across 9 bases. V trimming: 8 bases; J trimming: 1 base; junction bases outside the gene matches: 5. The CDR3 covers 14 residues. CDR1 and CDR2 (germline): MNHNS, SASEGT. CDR3 coding DNA: TGTGCCAGCGTCCGGGACAGGGTCCAAGAGACCCAGTACTTC. Amino acids: CASVRDRVQETQYF.